This TCR beta chain appears in the sequencing data of a study of metastatic and nonmetastatic thyroid tumors. Study information: Patients with malignant and benign thyroid disease provided blood and tumor or nodule tissue, whose repertoires were compared.

This clone has just a few counts. What it recognizes is unknown. Study-level findings and limits: It was reportedly found that TCR beta diversity was significantly higher in malignant thyroid tumors than in benign nodules, a difference seen in both blood and tumor samples.

In the original workflow: Clinicopathological groups differed in CDR3, with these differences serving to build a distant-metastasis classifier for papillary thyroid cancer. TCRdb reanalyzed the PCR reads via MiXCR. These V and J calls rely on TCRdb rather than the paper's analysis. The sample contains about 6,100 clones, 29% of which appear only once. All patients reached thyroid surgery having received no treatment beforehand. The CDR3 extends over 14 amino acids. Trimming took 2 bases from V and 4 from J, leaving 12 bases between them. The sample was adjacent normal tissue. This sequence joins TRBV12-3 or TRBV12-4 and TRBJ2-7, with D possibly being TRBD2 (5 bases). This clonotype originated in a female donor with papillary thyroid cancer or a benign thyroid nodule (not recorded which). Some clones in this sample may be carry-over from other donors' samples. CDR3 DNA sequence: TGTGCCAGCAGTTTACGAGCTCCGGGGTACGAGCAGTACTTC. This sequence encodes CASSLRAPGYEQYF.